One and the same sample provided the 26 T cell receptor beta chains below, sequenced in a study of blood T cell repertoires in COVID-19. TCRdb keeps only in-frame clones here, not all; method: immunoSEQ multiplex PCR. The sample lists 450,000 to 500,000 clones, 80% to 90% seen once, with under 4% in the top ten. The specimen was peripheral blood. The receptors come from a human donor in a cohort sampled during active COVID-19.

The chain employs TRBV7-3 and TRBJ2-1; 7 bases line up with TRBD1. V was clipped by 4 bases and J by 3 bases; unmatched bases: 3. The length of the CDR3 is 14 residues. Germline V gives CDR1 SGHTA, CDR2 FQGTGA. The CDR3 region has the DNA TGTGCCAGCAGCTGGGGACAGAACTACAATGAGCAGTTCTTC. The encoded protein is CASSWGQNYNEQFF.

The genes are TRBV21-1 and TRBJ2-1; the D call TRBD1 from the table was never checked on the DNA. TRBV21-1 constitutes a pseudogene. The CDR3 has 14 amino acids. CDR3 amino acids: CASSKGTGGNEQFF. For the CDR3, the DNA is TGTGCCAGCAGCAAGGGGACAGGAGGCAATGAGCAGTTCTTC.

The chain recombines TRBV2 with TRBJ2-3; TRBD2 matches at 8 bases. This CDR3 has 16 residues. Germline CDR1 SNHLY, CDR2 FYNNEI. J lost 0 bases, V lost 10 bases, and 12 bases had no gene match. CDR3 loop: CATTGGGRLSTDTQYF. DNA for the CDR3: TGTGCCACCACCGGGGGGGGTCGCCTTAGCACAGATACGCAGTATTTT.

Here the CDR3 reads CASSQSGGERSPLHF. The CDR3 DNA is TGTGCCAGCAGCCAGTCAGGGGGCGAGAGGTCACCCCTCCACTTT. This chain connects TRBV4-2 to TRBJ1-6, with 8 bases matching TRBD1. In germline, CDR1 is LGHNA, CDR2 YNFKEQ. V lost 3 bases and J lost 10; bases outside the gene matches: 8. The CDR3 has 15 residues.

The rearrangement uses TRBV5-4 and TRBJ2-1, with 9 nucleotides matching TRBD1. After removal of 4 bases from V and 6 bases from J, the junction contained 11 bases not matched to a gene. The CDR3 totals 16 residues. The germline V gene has CDR1 SGHNT and CDR2 YYREEE (reference sequence). CDR3 DNA: TGTGCCAGCAGCGTTTTCCGGGACAGGGTAGGCAATGAGCAGTTCTTC. Its protein is CASSVFRDRVGNEQFF.

V and J are TRBV3-1 (or the pseudogene TRBV3-2) and TRBJ1-5; D possibly corresponds to TRBD1 (6 bases). V was shortened by 0 bases and J by 3 bases, with 15 bases between the two germline ends. Germline CDR1 reads LGHDT; CDR2 reads YNNKEL (reference sequence). The CDR3 covers 17 residues. This CDR3 reads CASSQERQGSINQPQHF. The CDR3 DNA is TGTGCCAGCAGCCAAGAACGCCAGGGGTCTATCAATCAGCCCCAGCATTTT.

The V and J genes are TRBV7-2 and TRBJ1-2, with 10 bases identical to TRBD1. CDR3 length: 14 residues. The germline CDR1 and CDR2 sequences are SGHTA and FQGNSA. Trimming cost V 7 bases and J 4 bases; bases outside gene matches: 6. For the CDR3, the DNA is TGTGCCAGCATACCGGGACAGGGGTTCTATGGCTACACCTTC. Its translation: CASIPGQGFYGYTF.

The chain is built from TRBV27 and TRBJ2-1, with 14 bases matching TRBD2. In germline, CDR1 is MNHEY, CDR2 SMNVEV (reference sequence). V lost 4 bases to trimming and J lost 8 bases; unmatched junction nucleotides: 10. This CDR3 spans 17 amino acids. The CDR3 DNA reads TGTGCCAGCAGTTCGCTGACTAGCGGGAGGGATTCCCATGAGCAGTTCTTC. The encoded protein is CASSSLTSGRDSHEQFF.

This clone has just one count. The chain is built from TRBV23-1 and TRBJ1-1; a weak D match, TRBD1 (5 bases). TRBV23-1 is filed as an ORF, its function uncertain. This CDR3 region has 14 residues. V shed 2 bases and J shed 4 bases, with 11 bases lying between them. CDR3 sequence: CASSQPDRSTEAFF. The DNA of the CDR3 is TGCGCCAGCAGTCAACCCGACAGATCCACTGAAGCTTTCTTT.

V usage is TRBV4-1 and J usage is TRBJ2-7; D unresolved. Germline assignment: CDR1 MGHRA and CDR2 YSYEKL. V lost 0 bases and J 6 bases, leaving 3 bases between the germline ends. This CDR3 spans 11 amino acids. The CDR3 here is CASSQELEQYF. The CDR3 bases are TGCGCCAGCAGCCAAGAACTCGAGCAGTACTTC.

CDR3 sequence: CASSLREGAYEQYF. CDR3 sequence (DNA): TGTGCCAGCAGTTTGAGAGAGGGGGCCTACGAGCAGTACTTC. The J gene is TRBJ2-7, the V gene TRBV27; D might be TRBD1 (6 bases). Germline CDR1 and CDR2: MNHEY and SMNVEV (reference sequence). This CDR3 has 14 amino acids. Trimming took 3 bases from V and 2 from J, leaving 11 bases between them.

Only a few counts were recorded for this clone. This chain uses TRBV5-1 with TRBJ2-1; TRBD1 matches 9 bases. V shed 5 bases and J 4 bases; nucleotides not matched to a gene: 1. The CDR3 extends over 13 amino acids. Looked up from germline, CDR1 is SGHRS and CDR2 is YFSETQ. CDR3: CASRQGAYNEQFF. The CDR3 nucleotides read TGCGCCAGCAGACAGGGGGCGTACAATGAGCAGTTCTTC.

This clone was counted once. The rearrangement links TRBV5-4 to TRBJ2-1; 8 bases agree with TRBD2. V lost 1 base, J lost 5 bases, and 5 bases stayed unmatched. The CDR3 consists of 15 residues. The germline V gene encodes CDR1 SGHNT and CDR2 YYREEE (reference sequence). The CDR3 DNA sequence: TGTGCCAGCAGCTTGAGCGGGAGTAGACACAATGAGCAGTTCTTC. Protein sequence: CASSLSGSRHNEQFF.

This clone has just one count. The genes are TRBV6-6 and TRBJ2-7, with 8 bases identical to TRBD1. In germline, CDR1 is MNHNY, CDR2 SVGAGI (reference sequence). J was trimmed by 4 bases and V by 5 bases; bases with no gene match: 7. The CDR3 consists of 14 residues. The CDR3 is CASSPQGVGYEQYF. The DNA of the CDR3 is TGTGCCAGCAGTCCACAGGGGGTTGGTTACGAGCAGTACTTC.

The rearrangement joins TRBV18 to TRBJ1-3; TRBD1 aligns across 7 bases. The CDR3 is 14 amino acids. V lost 3 bases and J lost 1; bases outside the gene matches: 0. Looked up from germline, CDR1 is KGHSH and CDR2 is LQKENI. The CDR3 here is CASSPGQSGNTIYF. CDR3 sequence (DNA): TGTGCCAGCTCACCGGGACAGTCTGGAAACACCATATATTTT.

The chain links TRBV5-5 to TRBJ1-1; D uncertain. Germline loops: CDR1 SGHKS, CDR2 YYEKEE (reference sequence). Trimming stripped 0 bases from V and 6 bases from J, with 9 bases between. CDR3 length: 13 residues. The CDR3 sequence is CASSLAAVAEAFF. The CDR3 DNA is TGTGCCAGCAGCTTGGCCGCGGTCGCTGAAGCTTTCTTT.

The rearrangement links TRBV3-1 (or the pseudogene TRBV3-2) to TRBJ1-2, with 7 bases identical to TRBD1. Germline V gene lookup returns CDR1 LGHDT and CDR2 YNNKEL (reference sequence). V trimming: 2 bases; J trimming: 4 bases; junction bases outside the gene matches: 4. CDR3 length: 14 residues. The chain's CDR3 is CASSQNRDSYGYTF. For the CDR3, the DNA is TGTGCCAGCAGCCAAAACCGGGACAGCTATGGCTACACCTTC.

About this clone itself: This same CDR3 is encoded by further DNA sequences in the sample. This chain connects TRBV18 to TRBJ2-7, with D possibly TRBD2 on 5 matching bases. V gave up 4 bases and J gave up 3 bases, with 10 bases separating them. The CDR3 covers 13 residues. Germline CDR1 is KGHSH and CDR2 is LQKENI. The CDR3 region is CASSRESSYEQYF. CDR3 DNA: TGTGCCAGCTCACGGGAGTCGAGCTACGAGCAGTACTTC.

This chain joins TRBV3-1 (or the pseudogene TRBV3-2) and TRBJ2-1, with 8 bases identical to TRBD1. This CDR3 comprises 15 residues. V lost 8 bases and J lost 6; bases outside the gene matches: 12. Germline CDR1 is LGHDT and CDR2 is YNNKEL (reference sequence). Here the CDR3 reads CASPQRDRGCNEQFF. The CDR3 DNA follows: TGTGCCAGCCCACAAAGAGACAGGGGATGCAATGAGCAGTTCTTC.

The rearrangement uses TRBV7-3 and TRBJ1-1; a possible D gene is TRBD1 (5 bases). The CDR3 consists of 13 residues. The germline gives CDR1 SGHTA, CDR2 FQGTGA. V lost 8 bases to trimming and J lost 1 base, with 11 bases between them. CDR3 protein: CASVYTGNTEAFF. CDR3 bases: TGTGCCAGCGTTTATACAGGGAACACTGAAGCTTTCTTT.

The V and J genes are TRBV20-1 and TRBJ2-3; TRBD2 matches at 10 bases. V shed 3 bases and J 3 bases; nucleotides not matched to a gene: 3. The CDR3 is made up of 14 amino acids. Germline CDR1 reads DFQATT; CDR2 reads SNEGSKA (reference sequence). CDR3 protein: CSASPGLATDTQYF. The DNA for the CDR3 is TGCAGTGCTAGTCCGGGACTAGCGACAGATACGCAGTATTTT.

The gene calls are TRBV6-6 and TRBJ2-7; D is unclear. Germline CDR1 is MNHNY and CDR2 is SVGAGI (reference sequence). The germline V and J ends were trimmed by 6 bases and 0 bases, with 9 bases remaining between them. The CDR3 totals 13 residues. CDR3 protein: CASSYTASYEQYF. CDR3 DNA: TGTGCCAGCAGCTACACAGCCTCCTACGAGCAGTACTTC.

The chain joins TRBV9 to TRBJ1-2, with 7 bases fitting TRBD1. V dropped 1 base and J dropped 5; count of bases not matched to a gene: 5. Germline CDR1 SGDLS, CDR2 YYNGEE. The CDR3 is 14 residues long. CDR3 sequence: CASSVSQGGYGYTF. In DNA, the CDR3 is TGTGCCAGCAGCGTAAGTCAGGGGGGTTATGGCTACACCTTC.

This chain links TRBV24-1 with TRBJ2-5; tentatively, D is TRBD2 (6 bases). This CDR3 spans 15 amino acids. Germline CDR1 is KGHDR and CDR2 is SFDVKD. V lost 4 bases, J lost 10 bases, and 21 bases lay in between. The CDR3 nucleotides are TGTGCCACCAGTGACCCCCGGGACTCATGGTTGGTCCAGTACTTC. Its translation: CATSDPRDSWLVQYF.

The chain combines TRBV19 with TRBJ1-5; 8 nucleotides match TRBD1. This CDR3 is built from 16 residues. Germline V lookup: CDR1 LNHDA, CDR2 SQIVND (reference sequence). Germline trimming cut 6 bases from V and 2 bases from J; bases unmatched to any gene: 9. The CDR3 protein is CASSQGQARGNQPQHF. CDR3 in DNA: TGTGCCAGTAGCCAGGGACAGGCGAGGGGCAATCAGCCCCAGCATTTT. Using reference TRBV19 and TRBJ1-5 for the parts outside the CDR3, the full variable domain is DGGITQSPKYLFRKEGQNVTLSCEQNLNHDAMYWYRQDPGQGLRLIYYSQIVNDFQKGDIAEGYSVSREKKESFPLTVTSAQKNPTAFYLCASSQGQARGNQPQHFGDGTRLSIL.

In its sample, this clone was seen a few times. J is TRBJ2-1 and V is TRBV30, with TRBD2 matching over 11 bases. The ends lost 8 bases at V and 4 bases at J; junction bases unmatched: 7. The length of the CDR3 is 14 residues. Germline CDR1 GTSNPN, CDR2 SVGIG (reference sequence). CDR3 bases: TGTGCCGGGGCCATAGCGGGAGGGTACAATGAGCAGTTCTTC. This gives the protein CAGAIAGGYNEQFF. The full variable domain, in which reference TRBV30 and TRBJ2-1 provide the parts outside the CDR3, is SQTIHQWPATLVQPVGSPLSLECTVEGTSNPNLYWYRQAAGRGLQLLFYSVGIGQISSEVPQNLSASRPQDRQFILSSKKLLLSDSGFYLCAGAIAGGYNEQFFGPGTRLTVL.